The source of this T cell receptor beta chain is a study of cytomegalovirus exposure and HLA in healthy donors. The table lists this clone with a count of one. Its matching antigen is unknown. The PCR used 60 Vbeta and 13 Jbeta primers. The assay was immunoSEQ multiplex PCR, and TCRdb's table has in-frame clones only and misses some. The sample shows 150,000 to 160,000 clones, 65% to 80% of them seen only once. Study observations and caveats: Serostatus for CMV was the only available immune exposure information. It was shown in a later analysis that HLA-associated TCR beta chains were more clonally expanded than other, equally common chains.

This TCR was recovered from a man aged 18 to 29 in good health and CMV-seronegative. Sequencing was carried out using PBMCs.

The CDR3 region has the DNA TGCGCCAGCAGCTTGCTAGCGGGGGGGCCTCAAGAGACCCAGTACTTC. This translates into CASSLLAGGPQETQYF. The chain is built from TRBV5-1 and TRBJ2-5, with 12 positions matching TRBD2. There are 16 residues in the CDR3. Germline assignment: CDR1 SGHRS and CDR2 YFSETQ. V trimming: 1 base; J trimming: 2 bases; junction bases outside the gene matches: 3.